This paragraph covers one T cell receptor beta chain sequence. What antigen it recognizes has not been identified. No base qualities exist here, and no much larger clone lies one base off it. Donors were healthy HIV-negative adults with no recently reported acute infections or vaccinations. Only Caucasian adults living in Nashville, Tennessee, USA were represented among the donors. CD4+ T cells were enriched by magnetic negative selection, after which naive cells were positively selected on CD45RA and the negative fraction was taken as the memory subset. Blood was collected by leukapheresis, and PBMCs were isolated by Ficoll-Histopaque density gradient centrifugation and then cryopreserved in liquid nitrogen vapor phase. Purity and quantity of every magnetically sorted T cell population were checked by analytical flow cytometry. Genomic DNA was isolated from each sorted fraction and quantified by UV absorbance on a Nanodrop 2000c.

The V end gives up 2 bases and the J end 8 bases, leaving 15 bases in the junction not matched to a gene. Taken from cysteine to phenylalanine, the CDR3 has 18 residues. Only CDR3 DNA is held: 54 bases, read in frame from base 1. For CDR1 and CDR2, the germline V gene lists MNHNS and SASEGT. This entry comes from a study of shared clonotypes between healthy human individuals (dated by TCRdb to 2018 to 2021). Looking at the study overall: A few men and two women, aged 18 to 49 years, made up the cohort. For each donor, CD4 naive and CD4 memory were each run on three plates, CD8 naive on two plates, and CD8 memory on one plate. To estimate repertoire size and how much clonotype sharing occurs between individuals, the study deeply sequenced the blood TCR repertoires of several healthy adults. Different laboratories and diverse techniques were used to prepare libraries and sequence TCR repertoires, to increase sequencing depth and limit assay-specific biases. Between about 0.8 and 9.5 billion PBMCs per donor were obtained by leukapheresis.

Beyond this particular receptor, the publication reports: Compared with non-shared clonotypes, clonotypes shared by all four sorted-subset donors had higher generation probabilities. Pairwise subsampling indicated that sequencing depth was expected to affect the degree of clonotype sharing among donors. Rarefaction of sorted-subset datasets indicated incomplete sequencing despite the large sequencing depth. Because the study included only a small number of donors, the genetic and exposure-history diversity represented was limited. About 5% of naive CD4, around 3.6% of naive CD8, approximately 2.2% of memory CD4, and 0.4% of memory CD8 clonotypes were shared across several donors. Sampling was restricted to blood, and TCR repertoires in tissue are likely to differ from TCR repertoires in blood. Naive subsets generally had larger estimated clonotype richness than memory subsets did.

Using the deep immunoSEQ assay, TCR CDR3 regions were amplified from genomic DNA by multiplex PCR. Genomic DNA extracted from each cell subset was distributed evenly over all wells of several immunoSEQ 96-well plates, and each plate served as one replicate. For sorted subsets, approximately 0.2 ug of genomic DNA, equivalent to some 30,000 T cell genomes, went into each replicate PCR. Purified libraries were measured with a Qubit 3.0 fluorometer, size-checked on a Bioanalyzer 2100, and measured again with the KAPA Library Quantification kit. Each immunoSEQ 96-well plate was sequenced on its own single-read 150-cycle Illumina NextSeq 550 flow cell. For the original study's pipeline: The immunoSEQ output contained only junctional sequences without quality scores, so filtering could not match that applied to full-length reads. To assign V/J genes and CDR3, sequences were annotated using PyIR, a Python wrapper for IgBLAST v1.9, with IMGT germline references. Any read was removed if the V/J assignment was weak (E-value above 1e-6), the CDR3 was missing, or the read contained stop codons, out-of-frame junctions, or ambiguous translated residues. V3J clonotypes were defined by identical inferred V gene, J gene, and CDR3 amino acid sequence. Percentage overlap between repertoires was calculated by dividing the number of shared unique clonotypes by the size of the smaller repertoire. Richness of each repertoire was evaluated using RTK rarefaction, the Chao1 estimator, and Recon v2.1 estimates of unobserved clonotypes. Generation probabilities for all TCRbeta clonotypes obtained by the gDNA method from several donors were computed using OLGA. In its TCRdb copy, this immuneACCESS table keeps in-frame sequences only and misses some clones. Where compared with another copy, unresolved V genes explain less than half of these, and the others have no known cause. Clonal size and the V and J genes are those of that table, whereas D and trimming came from the DNA. In all, the sample holds over 400,000 clones, and approximately 95% of those were seen once. Clones ranked in the top ten supply 0.05% to 0.08% of the sample.

Sequences were obtained from naive CD4+ T cells sorted from blood. This specimen's cell subset or site label, interpreted: CD45RA+ positively selected. The clonotype comes from a woman aged 25 to 39 in good health. The rearranged chain carries TRBV6-1 and TRBJ1-6, and TRBD1 aligns with 7 junction nucleotides. The CDR3 reads CASSEFGDSGYRDSPLHF. The DNA sequence is as follows: TGTGCCAGCAGTGAATTTGGGGACAGCGGGTACCGAGATTCACCCCTCCACTTT.